These 26 T cell receptor beta chains share one sample of origin, sequenced in a study of regulatory T cells in long-lasting Graves disease. The time point was: newly diagnosed GD, antithyroid drugs for less than 3 months. Preparation of the TCR library used RNA extracted from PBMCs. The authors built TCR beta libraries using iRepertoire HTBI primers and Arm-PCR of CDR3 regions. TCRdb reprocessed the multiplex PCR reads with MiXCR, giving one entry per CDR3 protein. The sample consists of 550,000 or so distinct CDR3 sequences, around 12% of them appearing once. The data were also submitted as part of a second study, on T cells in Graves' hyperthyroidism and ophthalmopathy.

Specimen: peripheral blood mononuclear cells (PBMCs), collected at new diagnosis, from a patient treated with antithyroid drugs. The source is a woman in her twenties or thirties with Graves disease.

The sample holds a few counts of this clonotype. The V gene is TRBV2, the J gene TRBJ2-7; TRBD2 agrees at 7 bases. Germline V gives CDR1 SNHLY, CDR2 FYNNEI. The CDR3 is 12 residues long. V gave up 8 bases and J gave up 6 bases; unmatched junction bases: 7. The CDR3 sequence: CASGGGILEQYF. The CDR3 bases are TGTGCCAGCGGGGGGGGAATCCTCGAGCAGTACTTC. Full variable domain (outside the CDR3, taken from reference TRBV2 and TRBJ2-7): EPEVTQTPSHQVTQMGQEVILRCVPISNHLYFYWYRQILGQKVEFLVSFYNNEISEKSEIFDDQFSVERPDGSNFTLKIRSTKLEDSAMYFCASGGGILEQYFGPGTRLTVT.

This clonotype was seen repeatedly, ten times or more. The chain is built from TRBV19 and TRBJ2-3, with 13 nucleotides matching TRBD2. This CDR3 region has 15 residues. Germline CDR1 and CDR2: LNHDA and SQIVND (reference sequence). Germline trimming cut 6 bases from V and 4 bases from J; bases unmatched to any gene: 4. This chain's CDR3 is CASRTSGRVADTQYF. The CDR3 coding sequence is TGTGCCAGTAGAACTAGCGGGAGGGTAGCAGATACGCAGTATTTT.

This clonotype appeared many times. The chain links TRBV29-1 to TRBJ2-2; weak D call: TRBD2 (5 bases). Per germline, CDR1 SQVTM and CDR2 ANQGSEA. V lost 0 bases to trimming and J lost 1 base, with 12 bases between them. The CDR3 consists of 16 residues. The CDR3 here is CSVEDFGEMNTGELFF. CDR3 DNA sequence: TGCAGCGTTGAAGATTTCGGGGAGATGAACACCGGGGAGCTGTTTTTT.

There are a few counts of this clonotype. This chain uses TRBV30 with TRBJ2-7; 9 bases align to TRBD1. Germline loops: CDR1 GTSNPN, CDR2 SVGIG (reference sequence). This CDR3 is 13 amino acids long. The V gene end was trimmed by 5 bases and the J gene end by 5 bases; junction bases not matched to a gene: 7. The CDR3 DNA follows: TGTGCCTGGTCCGGGACAGGGAGCCACGAGCAGTACTTC. Translating gives CAWSGTGSHEQYF.

The J gene is TRBJ2-5, the V gene TRBV24-1; possibly TRBD2 for D (6 bases). Trimming took 4 bases from V and 3 from J, leaving 14 bases between them. From germline, CDR1 is KGHDR and CDR2 SFDVKD. This CDR3 is 15 amino acids long. As DNA, the CDR3 is TGTGCCACCAGTGACCGAAGTGGCGGGGAAGAGACCCAGTACTTC. As protein: CATSDRSGGEETQYF.

This clonotype was seen a handful of times. At one end the junction does not follow the germline gene, possibly because of a read error. The chain couples TRBV6-1 to TRBJ2-2; 10 bases fit TRBD2. The germline V gene has CDR1 MNHNS and CDR2 SASEGT. The CDR3 spans 17 residues. The CDR3 here is CASHRGGLAVNTGELLF. Written as DNA, the CDR3 is TGTGCCAGCCATAGGGGCGGACTAGCGGTTAACACCGGGGAGCTGCTTTTT.

This clonotype was counted a few times. The chain couples TRBV24-1 to TRBJ2-2; the match to TRBD2 covers 13 bases. CDR3 length: 17 amino acids. V lost 4 bases and J lost 5; bases outside the gene matches: 6. The germline CDR1 and CDR2 sequences are KGHDR and SFDVKD. CDR3 nucleotides: TGTGCCACCAGTGAGGCCGGGACTAGCGGGACGACCGGGGAGCTGTTTTTT. Protein sequence: CATSEAGTSGTTGELFF.

This clonotype was seen repeatedly, ten times or more. V usage is TRBV7-2 and J usage is TRBJ2-1; D might be TRBD2 (5 bases). V lost 4 bases and J lost 5, with 12 bases in between. This CDR3 has 14 amino acids. Germline V lookup: CDR1 SGHTA, CDR2 FQGNSA. The CDR3 region is CASSYVASHNEQFF. The CDR3 region has the DNA TGTGCCAGCAGCTACGTAGCGTCCCACAATGAGCAGTTCTTC.

At least ten counts were recorded for this clonotype. One end of the junction does not line up with germline, which may come from a read error. The chain joins TRBV7-8 to TRBJ2-1, with D possibly TRBD2 on 6 matching bases. The CDR3 is 12 residues long. Germline V gene sequence: CDR1 SGHVS, CDR2 FQNEAQ. The CDR3 bases are TGTGCCAGCAGCTTGAGACTCGCGGGGCTGCACTTC. Its translation is CASSLRLAGLHF.

This clonotype has a count of ten or more. V is TRBV24-1 and J is TRBJ2-1, with 7 bases identical to TRBD1. The germline CDR1 and CDR2 sequences are KGHDR and SFDVKD. The CDR3 is 14 amino acids. V shed 2 bases, J shed 6 bases, and the junction held 3 bases outside the gene matches. The CDR3 DNA reads TGTGCCACCAGTGATTGGACAGGTAGCAATGAGCAGTTCTTC. Translating gives CATSDWTGSNEQFF.

This clonotype has at least ten counts. The chain carries TRBV7-2 and TRBJ2-5, with D tentatively TRBD2 (6 bases). The V end lost 2 bases, the J end lost 12 bases, and 16 bases lay between the germline ends. The germline CDR1 and CDR2 sequences are SGHTA and FQGNSA. This CDR3 comprises 13 residues. The CDR3 region has the DNA TGTGCCAGCAGCTTATCGAGGACCGGGACTGAGTACTTC. This translates into CASSLSRTGTEYF.

The gene calls are TRBV6-1 and TRBJ2-4; D call uncertain. Trimming cost V 4 bases and J 0 bases, with 10 bases left between them. The germline V gene encodes CDR1 MNHNS and CDR2 SASEGT. The CDR3 has 15 residues. The CDR3 DNA follows: TGTGCCAGCAGTGCCCCCCGATTAGCCAAAAACATTCAGTACTTC. Amino acid sequence: CASSAPRLAKNIQYF.

This clonotype was detected ten times or more. This chain uses TRBV6-2 or TRBV6-3 with TRBJ2-3, with no clear D. Trimming removed 7 bases from V and 3 bases from J, with 20 bases in between. The CDR3 is 16 amino acids. Looked up from germline, CDR1 is MNHEY and CDR2 is SVGEGT. The CDR3 sequence is CASTPFPSVGTDTQYF. CDR3 coding DNA: TGTGCCAGCACCCCCTTCCCCTCAGTGGGGACAGATACGCAGTATTTT.

This clonotype came up many times. This CDR3 reads CASSLGSGREYF. CDR3 nucleotides: TGTGCCAGCAGTTTAGGGAGCGGGAGGGAATACTTC. This sequence joins TRBV27 and TRBJ2-7, with 10 nucleotides matching TRBD2. The germline V gene has CDR1 MNHEY and CDR2 SMNVEV (reference sequence). The CDR3 contains 12 residues. After removal of 2 bases from V and 13 bases from J, the junction contained 5 bases not matched to a gene.

This clonotype was recorded many times. J is TRBJ2-1 and V is TRBV28; unclear D gene. Germline CDR1 MDHEN, CDR2 SYDVKM. The V and J ends lost 1 base and 0 bases respectively, with 13 bases between them. The CDR3 runs 17 residues. Here the CDR3 reads CASSLLGLTSSYNEQFF. The DNA for the CDR3 is TGTGCCAGCAGTTTATTAGGGTTAACAAGCTCCTACAATGAGCAGTTCTTC.

Turning to this clonotype: A read error is possible here, since a much larger clone lies one base away. The chain has TRBV19 and TRBJ2-1; the D gene is possibly TRBD1 (6 bases). There are 15 residues in the CDR3. Germline V gene data show CDR1 as LNHDA and CDR2 as SQIVND (reference sequence). CDR3 sequence (DNA): TGTGCCAGTAGTAAGTGGACAGCTAGAACAAATGGGCAGTTCTTC. This sequence encodes CASSKWTARTNGQFF.

There are many counts of this clonotype. The chain employs TRBV28 and TRBJ2-1; 10 nucleotides line up with TRBD2. This CDR3 comprises 16 residues. The trim removed 8 bases at V and 0 bases at J, leaving 7 bases unmatched. Per germline, CDR1 MDHEN and CDR2 SYDVKM. The CDR3: CASGTSGDSSYNEQFF. The CDR3 DNA sequence: TGTGCCAGCGGTACTAGCGGGGATAGCTCCTACAATGAGCAGTTCTTC.

This rearrangement joins TRBV20-1 to TRBJ2-5, with D tentatively TRBD2 (6 bases). The CDR3 covers 15 residues. Between the trimmed V and J ends, which lost 4 bases and 4 bases, there was a span of 19 bases. CDR1 DFQATT and CDR2 SNEGSKA come from the germline V gene (reference sequence). In DNA form, the CDR3 reads TGCAGTGCTATCAACCCGGGACTGACCCGAGAGACCCAGTACTTC. Protein product: CSAINPGLTRETQYF.

In this sample, this clonotype turned up a few times. This may be a read error, as it is one base from a much larger clone. The rearrangement links TRBV6-2 or TRBV6-3 to TRBJ1-6; the match to TRBD1 covers 9 bases. The length of the CDR3 is 15 residues. V trimming: 2 bases; J trimming: 9 bases; junction bases outside the gene matches: 5. Germline CDR1 MNHEY, CDR2 SVGEGT. In DNA form, the CDR3 reads TGTGCCAGCAGTTACCAGGGACAGGGTAGTTCACCCCTCCACTTT. Translated: CASSYQGQGSSPLHF.

This clonotype was recorded many times. The V and J genes are TRBV20-1 and TRBJ1-5; 7 nucleotides agree with TRBD1. The CDR3 loop spans 17 amino acids. Germline CDR1 and CDR2: DFQATT and SNEGSKA (reference sequence). The CDR3 sequence: CSAVPRQGWDSNQPQHF. CDR3 DNA sequence: TGCAGCGCTGTACCTCGACAGGGCTGGGATAGCAATCAGCCCCAGCATTTT.

On this clonotype itself: Relative to the germline gene, one junction end is altered; a read error may explain this. The chain uses TRBV7-3 and TRBJ2-2; 9 bases map to TRBD2. Germline CDR1 reads SGHTA; CDR2 reads FQGTGA. The CDR3 has 16 amino acids. The CDR3 loop reads CAGSPHSGSRSGELFF. The CDR3 bases are TGTGCCGGCAGCCCTCATAGCGGGAGTAGGAGCGGGGAGCTGTTTTTT.

There are a few counts of this clonotype. The CDR3 here is CASRENLGYGYTF. The CDR3 DNA is TGTGCCAGCAGAGAAAACCTGGGGTATGGCTACACCTTC. V is TRBV2 and J is TRBJ1-2; D remains unclear. The CDR3 sequence is 13 residues long. V lost 6 bases, J lost 5 bases, and 13 bases lay in between. Germline lookup yields CDR1 SNHLY and CDR2 FYNNEI.

This clonotype turned up a few times. The genes are TRBV10-1 and TRBJ2-1; 10 bases fit TRBD2. CDR1 WNHNN and CDR2 SYGVQD come from the germline V gene (reference sequence). There are 15 residues in the CDR3. V gave up 2 bases and J gave up 12 bases; unmatched junction bases: 10. CDR3 nucleotide sequence: TGCGCCAGCAGTGAGCTGTCTAGCGGGAGAATGCCGCAGTTCTTC. Its translation is CASSELSSGRMPQFF.

Remarks on this clonotype: The germline gene is not matched at one end of the junction; a read error may be the cause. The chain couples TRBV7-2 to TRBJ2-2, with TRBD1 matching 9 bases. Germline V CDR1 and CDR2: SGHTA, FQGNSA. The CDR3 spans 15 residues. This CDR3 reads CASSYRTGDTGELLF. CDR3 in DNA: TGTGCCAGCAGCTATCGGACAGGGGACACCGGGGAGCTGCTTTTT.

The rearrangement joins TRBV7-9 to TRBJ1-4; 9 positions match TRBD1. The J segment lost 4 bases and the V segment lost 6 bases, leaving 6 bases of the junction unmatched. The germline CDR1 and CDR2 sequences are SEHNR and FQNEAQ (reference sequence). This CDR3 is 15 amino acids long. This chain's CDR3 is CASRTTGGGNEKLFF. CDR3 bases: TGTGCCAGCAGGACTACAGGGGGCGGTAATGAAAAACTGTTTTTT.

This clonotype occurred many times. The J gene is TRBJ1-2, the V gene TRBV20-1, with TRBD1 matching over 10 bases. The CDR3 loop spans 13 amino acids. Per germline, CDR1 DFQATT and CDR2 SNEGSKA (reference sequence). Trimming took 5 bases from V and 4 from J; bases not matched to a gene: 4. CDR3 bases: TGCAGTGCTCAGGACAGGGGGGCCTATGGCTACACCTTC. It encodes CSAQDRGAYGYTF.